The rows below give T cell receptor beta chains drawn from one sample of a study of cytomegalovirus exposure and HLA in healthy donors. Profiled with immunoSEQ multiplex PCR; TCRdb holds only in-frame clones, not every one. This sample has 150,000 to 180,000 clones, with roughly 77% found just once. The source material was PBMCs. These receptors were collected from a young man in good health and CMV-seropositive. The CDR3 runs from the conserved cysteine through the conserved F or W. A D gene is named only where the DNA matches it firmly. Rows may omit the clone size; those that give it use once, few, many or a size class.

TRBD2	TRBV27	-	TRBJ2-1	TGTGCCAGCAGTCCACAGCGGGGGGGGCGTAATGAGCAGTTCTTC	CASSPQRGGRNEQFF
-	TRBV28	-	TRBJ1-3	TGTGCCAGCAGTGAAAACGGGGGAAGTGGAAACACCATATATTTT	CASSENGGSGNTIYF
TRBD2	TRBV9	-	TRBJ2-1	TGTGCCAGCAGCGCGGGACTAGCGGAGTACAATGAGCAGTTCTTC	CASSAGLAEYNEQFF
TRBD1	TRBV15	-	TRBJ1-1	TGTGCCACCTCTCTCGGGACAGAGTTTAACATGAACACTGAAGCTTTCTTT	CATSLGTEFNMNTEAFF
-	TRBV6-5	-	TRBJ2-7	TGTGCCAGCAGTTACTCGACGGGACTGAAAGGCTACGAGCAGTACTTC	CASSYSTGLKGYEQYF
-	TRBV7-2	-	TRBJ2-5	TGTGCCAGCAGCTTAGGACAGACCCAAGAGACCCAGTACTTC	CASSLGQTQETQYF
-	TRBV7-9	-	TRBJ2-5	TGTGCCAGCAGCTCCCTTTATGGCGAGACCCAGTACTTC	CASSSLYGETQYF
TRBD2	TRBV5-1	-	TRBJ2-7	TGCGCCAGCAGCTTGGCCTCTAGCGGGAGTCCCCAGCAGTACTTC	CASSLASSGSPQQYF
TRBD1	TRBV18	-	TRBJ1-1	TGTGCCAGCTCACCATCGACAGGGCGAACGAACACTGAAGCTTTCTTT	CASSPSTGRTNTEAFF
-	TRBV2	-	TRBJ2-3	TGTGCCAGCAGTGATTTGGACTTCAGCACAGATACGCAGTATTTT	CASSDLDFSTDTQYF
-	TRBV25-1	-	TRBJ2-2	TGTGCCAGCAGTCCAATTACTAGACCCGGGGAGCTGTTTTTT	CASSPITRPGELFF
TRBD1	TRBV4-1	few	TRBJ2-1	TGCGCCAGCAGCCAAGTCGATTTGGGACAGAGCTCCTACAATGAGCAGTTCTTC	CASSQVDLGQSSYNEQFF
-	TRBV7-7	-	TRBJ1-3	TGTGCCAGCAGCTTTATTGCAGGGGCTGGAAACACCATATATTTT	CASSFIAGAGNTIYF
TRBD1	TRBV15	-	TRBJ2-1	TGTGCCACCAGCACCCGGGACAGGGGTGACAATGAGCAGTTCTTC	CATSTRDRGDNEQFF
-	TRBV5-1	-	TRBJ1-3	TGCGCCAGCAGCTCCCAGGGGTACTCTGGAAACACCATATATTTT	CASSSQGYSGNTIYF
TRBD2	TRBV5-6	-	TRBJ2-1	TGTGCCAGCAGCTTGAGACTAGCGGGGGGCTGGGATGAGCAGTTCTTC	CASSLRLAGGWDEQFF
TRBD2	TRBV7-6	medium-sized	TRBJ2-7	TGTGCCAGCAGCATGGGCACTAGCGGGTGGAGCTCCTACGAGCAGTACTTC	CASSMGTSGWSSYEQYF
-	TRBV5-1	-	TRBJ1-2	TGCGCCAGCAGCTTGGGAGCGAGTAACTATGGCTACACCTTC	CASSLGASNYGYTF
TRBD2	TRBV7-9	-	TRBJ2-2	TGTGCCAGCAGCCCGGGACTAGCGGACACCGGGGAGCTGTTTTTT	CASSPGLADTGELFF
-	TRBV5-4	-	TRBJ1-1	TGTGCCAGCAGCTTGGGACAGTATGAAGCTTTCTTT	CASSLGQYEAFF
-	TRBV11-2	-	TRBJ1-1	TGTGCCAGCAGCTCCTCCGGGGGTCCCACTGAAGCTTTCTTT	CASSSSGGPTEAFF
-	TRBV27	-	TRBJ2-5	TGTGCCAGCAGGCCCGGTGGAGGGAGGGAGACCCAGTACTTC	CASRPGGGRETQYF
TRBD2	TRBV5-6	-	TRBJ2-5	TGTGCCAGCAGCTCTTTAGCGGGGGATCAAGAGACCCAGTACTTC	CASSSLAGDQETQYF
-	TRBV5-6	-	TRBJ1-6	TGTGCCAGCAGCTTGGAACAGGCGGGATCACCCCTCCACTTT	CASSLEQAGSPLHF
TRBD1	TRBV13	-	TRBJ1-2	TGTGCCAGCAGCTTAGGGGACAGGGATTTGTATGGCTACACCTTC	CASSLGDRDLYGYTF
-	TRBV7-3	-	TRBJ1-1	TGTGCCAGCAGCCCTGGGAGGGGGAACACTGAAGCTTTCTTT	CASSPGRGNTEAFF
-	TRBV6-1	once	TRBJ2-2	TGTGCCAGCAGGTCACACCCCTACACCGGGGAGCTGTTTTTT	CASRSHPYTGELFF
-	TRBV4-3	-	TRBJ2-1	TGCGCCAGCAGCCAAGAATCGGGGGTTTGGAATGAGCAGTTCTTC	CASSQESGVWNEQFF
TRBD2	TRBV5-1	-	TRBJ2-5	TGCGCCAGCAGCTTGCTGGGACTAGCGACGGGGAGAGAGACCCAGTACTTC	CASSLLGLATGRETQYF
TRBD1	TRBV5-1	-	TRBJ2-1	TGCGCCAGCAGCGAGGGGGCAAATGAGCAGTTCTTC	CASSEGANEQFF
-	TRBV18	-	TRBJ1-2	TGTGCCAGCTCACCATTGGGGGCGCCGTACTATGGCTACACCTTC	CASSPLGAPYYGYTF
TRBD1	TRBV6-6	-	TRBJ1-5	TGTGCCAGCAGCACCGGGACAGGTTATCGAAAGCCCCAGCATTTT	CASSTGTGYRKPQHF
-	TRBV5-1	-	TRBJ2-2	TGCGCCAGCAGATTAACAGCGGACACCGGGGAGCTGTTTTTT	CASRLTADTGELFF
-	TRBV13	-	TRBJ2-2	TGTGCCAGCAGCACCACTACAGGGCCTACGAACACCGGGGAGCTGTTTTTT	CASSTTTGPTNTGELFF
-	TRBV7-2	-	TRBJ1-2	TGTGCCAGCAGCTGGGCAGGGGATAACCCTCTTAACTATGGCTACACCTTC	CASSWAGDNPLNYGYTF
-	TRBV13	-	TRBJ1-1	TGTGCCAGCTTCCCCCCGGGTGCAAACACTGAAGCTTTCTTT	CASFPPGANTEAFF
-	TRBV5-1	-	TRBJ2-2	TGCGCCAGCAGAGTTGCAGGGTCGACCACCGGGGAGCTGTTTTTT	CASRVAGSTTGELFF
TRBD1	TRBV5-1	-	TRBJ1-6	TGCGCCAGCACCCCCGGGACAGATCATAATTCACCCCTCCACTTT	CASTPGTDHNSPLHF
-	TRBV29-1	-	TRBJ2-7	TGCAGCGTTGAAGGGGGAGACTTCTACGAGCAGTACTTC	CSVEGGDFYEQYF
-	TRBV10-3	few	TRBJ1-5	TGTGCCATCAGTGAACGAGATACGAATCAGCCCCAGCATTTT	CAISERDTNQPQHF
-	TRBV30	-	TRBJ1-1	TGTGCCTGGGTCCCGGGGAACACTGAAGCTTTCTTT	CAWVPGNTEAFF
TRBD1	TRBV29-1	-	TRBJ2-7	TGCAGCGTTGAAACCGGGACAGGGGGAAGCGAGCAGTACTTC	CSVETGTGGSEQYF
-	TRBV7-2	-	TRBJ2-5	TGTGCCAGCAGCAGAGGAAAGTCGGAGACCCAGTACTTC	CASSRGKSETQYF
TRBD2	TRBV13	-	TRBJ2-5	TGTGCCAGCAGCGAAGGCCCTCGGGGGAGGGAAGAGACCCAGTACTTC	CASSEGPRGREETQYF
-	TRBV5-1	-	TRBJ2-2	TGCGCCAGCAGCTTTGGGGCCGGTCGGGCCGGGGAGCTGTTTTTT	CASSFGAGRAGELFF
-	TRBV9	few	TRBJ2-3	TGTGCCAGCAGCTGGTCTCCAGGAGATACGCAGTATTTT	CASSWSPGDTQYF
-	TRBV7-2	-	TRBJ2-3	TGTGCCAGCAGCCCCACTAGCACATTCCTTTGGGATACGCAGTATTTT	CASSPTSTFLWDTQYF
TRBD1	TRBV18	-	TRBJ1-5	TGTGCCAGCTCAAGACAGGGCGAGGCCAATCAGCCCCAGCATTTT	CASSRQGEANQPQHF
TRBD1	TRBV7-8	-	TRBJ2-7	TGTGCCAGCAGCCTAGACAGGGAGTCCTACGAGCAGTACTTC	CASSLDRESYEQYF